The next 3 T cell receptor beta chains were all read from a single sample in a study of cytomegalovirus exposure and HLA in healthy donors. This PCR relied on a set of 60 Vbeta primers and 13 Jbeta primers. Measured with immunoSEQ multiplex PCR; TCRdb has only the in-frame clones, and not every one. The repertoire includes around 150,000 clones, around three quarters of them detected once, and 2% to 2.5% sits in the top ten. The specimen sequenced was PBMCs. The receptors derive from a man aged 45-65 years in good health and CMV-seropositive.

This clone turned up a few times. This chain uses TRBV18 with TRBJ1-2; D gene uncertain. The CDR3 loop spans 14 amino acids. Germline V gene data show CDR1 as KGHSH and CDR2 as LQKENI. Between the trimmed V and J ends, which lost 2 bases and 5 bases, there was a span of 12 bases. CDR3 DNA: TGTGCCAGCTCACCAGGATGGGAGAAGTATGGCTACACCTTC. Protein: CASSPGWEKYGYTF.

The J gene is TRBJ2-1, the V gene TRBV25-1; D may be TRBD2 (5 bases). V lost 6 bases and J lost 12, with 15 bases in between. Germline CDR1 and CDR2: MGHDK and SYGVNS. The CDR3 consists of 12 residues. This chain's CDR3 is CASSVAGVRQFF. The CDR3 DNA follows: TGTGCCAGCAGCGTGGCGGGTGTACGGCAGTTCTTC.

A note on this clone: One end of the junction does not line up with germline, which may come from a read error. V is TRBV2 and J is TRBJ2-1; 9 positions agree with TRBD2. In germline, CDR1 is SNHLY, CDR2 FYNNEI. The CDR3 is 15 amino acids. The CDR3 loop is CASKIGTSNFNEQFF. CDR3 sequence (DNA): TGTGCTAGCAAAATCGGGACTAGCAACTTCAATGAGCAGTTCTTC.